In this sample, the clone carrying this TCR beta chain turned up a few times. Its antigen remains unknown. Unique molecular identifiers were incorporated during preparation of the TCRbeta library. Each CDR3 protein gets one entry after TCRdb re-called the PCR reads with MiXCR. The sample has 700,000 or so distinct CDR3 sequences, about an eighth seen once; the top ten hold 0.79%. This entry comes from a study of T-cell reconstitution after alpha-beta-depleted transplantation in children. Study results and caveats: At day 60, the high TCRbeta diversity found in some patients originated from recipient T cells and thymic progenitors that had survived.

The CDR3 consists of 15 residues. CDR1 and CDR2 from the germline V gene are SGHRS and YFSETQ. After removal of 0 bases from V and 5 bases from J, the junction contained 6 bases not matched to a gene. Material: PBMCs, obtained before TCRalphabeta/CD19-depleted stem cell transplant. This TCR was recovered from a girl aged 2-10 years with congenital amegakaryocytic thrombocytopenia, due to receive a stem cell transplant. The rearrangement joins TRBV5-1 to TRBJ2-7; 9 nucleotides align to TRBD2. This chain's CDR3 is CASSLAASGIDEQYF. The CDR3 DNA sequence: TGCGCCAGCAGCTTGGCGGCTAGCGGGATCGACGAGCAGTACTTC.